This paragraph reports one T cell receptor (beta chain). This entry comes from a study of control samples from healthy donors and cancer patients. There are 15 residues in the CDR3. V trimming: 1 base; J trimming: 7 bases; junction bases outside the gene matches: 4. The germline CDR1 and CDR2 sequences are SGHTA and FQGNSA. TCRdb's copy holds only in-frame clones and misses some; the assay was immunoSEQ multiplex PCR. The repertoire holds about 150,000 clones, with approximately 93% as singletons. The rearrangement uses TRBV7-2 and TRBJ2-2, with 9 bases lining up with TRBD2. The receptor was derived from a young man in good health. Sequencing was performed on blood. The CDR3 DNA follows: TGTGCCAGCAGCTTAGTTAGCGGGGGCGGCGGGGAGCTGTTTTTT. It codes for CASSLVSGGGGELFF. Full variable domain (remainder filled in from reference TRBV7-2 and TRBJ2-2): GAGVSQSPSNKVTEKGKDVELRCDPISGHTALYWYRQSLGQGLEFLIYFQGNSAPDKSGLPSDRFSAERTGGSVSTLTIQRTQQEDSAVYLCASSLVSGGGGELFFGEGSRLTVL.